This T cell receptor beta chain was found in a study of T cells in Graves' hyperthyroidism and ophthalmopathy. Germline V CDR1 and CDR2: SGHRS, YFSETQ. Trimming cost V 3 bases and J 0 bases; bases outside gene matches: 5. The CDR3 extends over 15 amino acids. The TCR beta CDR3 regions underwent amplification using RNA transcripts as the source. A set of HTBI primers served as the primers for a first-round RT-PCR of the TCR CDR3. One entry per CDR3 protein results from TCRdb running MiXCR on the multiplex PCR reads. The sample lists 650,000 to 850,000 distinct CDR3 sequences, about 17% seen once, with 16% in the top ten.

This TCR was sampled from a woman in her forties or fifties with Graves' hyperthyroidism that later progressed to Graves' ophthalmopathy. The chain is built from TRBV5-1 and TRBJ1-2, with 7 bases aligning to TRBD1. What was sequenced was blood. In DNA, the CDR3 is TGCGCCAGCAGCTCCGGGACAGCATCTAACTATGGCTACACCTTC. Translated, it gives CASSSGTASNYGYTF.